The rows below give T cell receptor beta chains drawn from one sample of a study of beta chain features in type 1 diabetes. This table comes from immunoSEQ multiplex PCR, and its TCRdb copy is limited to in-frame clones, with some not included. The table includes 300,000 to 350,000 clones, about a tenth detected once. Sequences were obtained from central memory CD4+ T cells from blood. These receptors were collected from a man aged 30 to 39 with type 1 diabetes. Both conserved end residues are trimmed from each CDR3.

TRBV15,TRBJ2-7,ATSRDSYEQY
TRBV2,TRBJ1-2,ASSTQRQGNGYT
TRBV7-2,TRBJ2-2,ASSSQGTGELF
TRBV7-9,TRBJ2-1,ASSLLAAEQF
TRBV7-9,TRBJ1-1,ASSVGTGFQAF
TRBV5-4,TRBJ2-1,ASSVKNGLAGAGEQF
TRBV7-6,TRBJ1-1,ASSSGEKLEAF
TRBV6-5,TRBJ2-5,ASSAQTGDRETQY
TRBV5-1,TRBJ2-5,ASSLVGQYMETQY
TRBV5-1,TRBJ1-1,ASSLAGAGRMNTEAF
TRBV7-2,TRBJ2-3,ASSLSGGQTGDTQY
TRBV14,TRBJ1-1,ASSPRQGPNTEAF
TRBV2,TRBJ2-1,ASSPRDRGLNEQF
TRBV5-1,TRBJ2-5,ASSLTGVQRETQY
TRBV7-9,TRBJ2-6,ASTPSGANVLT